The present TCR beta chain was sequenced within a study of PD-1 blockade in mismatch repair-deficient tumors (dated by TCRdb to the late 2010s). For the study in its entirety: The trial enrolled just over 85 consecutive patients with roughly 13 mismatch repair-deficient cancer types between 2013 and late 2016, all previously treated and progressing. Tumor-associated T cell clones in the peripheral blood of patients responding to PD-1 blockade were tracked using deep sequencing of TCR CDR3 regions.

The CDR3 spans 14 residues, from the cysteine through the phenylalanine. The sequence is cut down to CDR3 DNA, 42 bases in frame from base 1. V lost 4 bases and J lost 2 bases; the stretch between them is 11 bases long. From a lookup of the germline V gene, CDR1 and CDR2 are SGHTS and YDEGEE. The library was obtained by the immunoSEQ multiplex PCR assay. The published analysis was carried out like this. A clone was classified as neoantigen-specific if the clone expanded significantly in response to the relevant peptide and did not expand significantly in response to any other peptide tested. TCRdb limited this immuneACCESS table to in-frame rearrangements with V and J called. A share of clones is missing; checked studies link under half to unresolved V genes, and the rest is unexplained. The V and J calls and clone size were taken over from that table, and D and trimming were inferred from the DNA. The sample table records approximately 15,000 clones; 86% of these occur just once. The ten most abundant clones make up under 5.5% of the sample.

This specimen's time point label, interpreted: 10-day in vitro stimulation with candidate neoantigen peptide 6. For every enrolled patient, mismatch repair deficiency was confirmed by either polymerase chain reaction or immunohistochemistry. TCR sequencing was carried out for a few patients who responded to pembrolizumab therapy. Each of several ELISpot-reactive candidate neoantigen peptides was used in a 10-day in vitro stimulation prior to TCR sequencing. A control culture with no peptide was handled in the same way and served as the baseline for calculating clone fold changes. Pembrolizumab PD-1 blockade was prospectively tested in advanced mismatch repair-deficient cancers, regardless of tissue of origin, in the phase II trial. What the work shows at the level of the full study, not this receptor alone: Clonal expansion was elicited by three of seven peptides, and 142 unique blood TCRs were yielded, about seven of which were also found in tumor; all positive peptides were derived from frameshift mutations. Tumor-resident clones, often undetectable in blood before treatment, expanded rapidly after pembrolizumab and then contracted, generally before radiologic responses.

On this clone: What antigen it recognizes has not been identified. No much larger clone is present one base from it, and per-base qualities are unavailable.

This receptor was obtained from an adult with mismatch repair-deficient cancer. Sample: cells cultured in vitro, taken from a patient treated with pembrolizumab. The chain links TRBV5-8 with TRBJ2-3, with no reliable assignment of the D segment. The bases read TGTGCCAGCAGCCGGCGGACCGTCACAGATACGCAGTATTTT. It translates to CASSRRTVTDTQYF.